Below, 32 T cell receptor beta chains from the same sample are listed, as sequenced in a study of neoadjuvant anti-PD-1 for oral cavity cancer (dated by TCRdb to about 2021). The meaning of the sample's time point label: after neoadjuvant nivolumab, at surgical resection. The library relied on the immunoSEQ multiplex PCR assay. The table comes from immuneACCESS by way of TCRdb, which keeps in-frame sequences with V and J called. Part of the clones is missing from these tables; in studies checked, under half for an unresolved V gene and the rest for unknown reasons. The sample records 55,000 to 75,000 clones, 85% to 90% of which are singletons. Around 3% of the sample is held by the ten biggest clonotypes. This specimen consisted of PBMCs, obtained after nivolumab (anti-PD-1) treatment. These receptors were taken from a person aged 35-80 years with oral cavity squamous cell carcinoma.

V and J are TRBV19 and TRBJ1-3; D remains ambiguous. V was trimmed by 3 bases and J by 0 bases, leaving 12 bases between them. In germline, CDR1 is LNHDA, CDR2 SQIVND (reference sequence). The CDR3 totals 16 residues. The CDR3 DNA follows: TGTGCCAGTAGTATGTCGTGGCTAACCTCTGGAAACACCATATATTTT. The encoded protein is CASSMSWLTSGNTIYF.

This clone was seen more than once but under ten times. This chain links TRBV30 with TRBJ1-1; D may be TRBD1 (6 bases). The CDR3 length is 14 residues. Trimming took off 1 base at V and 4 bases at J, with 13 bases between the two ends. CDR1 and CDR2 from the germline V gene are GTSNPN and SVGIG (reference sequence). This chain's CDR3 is CAWSGAGVGTEAFF. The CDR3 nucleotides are TGTGCCTGGAGTGGGGCAGGGGTTGGCACTGAAGCTTTCTTT. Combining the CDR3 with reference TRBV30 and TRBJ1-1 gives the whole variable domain SQTIHQWPATLVQPVGSPLSLECTVEGTSNPNLYWYRQAAGRGLQLLFYSVGIGQISSEVPQNLSASRPQDRQFILSSKKLLLSDSGFYLCAWSGAGVGTEAFFGQGTRLTVV.

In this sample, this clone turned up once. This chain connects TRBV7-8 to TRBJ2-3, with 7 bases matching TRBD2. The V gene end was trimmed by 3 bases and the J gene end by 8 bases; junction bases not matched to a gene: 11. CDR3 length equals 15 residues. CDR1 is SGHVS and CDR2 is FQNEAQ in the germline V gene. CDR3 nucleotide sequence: TGTGCCAGCAGCTTGCGGGGGTCACAGATCGGTACGCAGTATTTT. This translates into CASSLRGSQIGTQYF.

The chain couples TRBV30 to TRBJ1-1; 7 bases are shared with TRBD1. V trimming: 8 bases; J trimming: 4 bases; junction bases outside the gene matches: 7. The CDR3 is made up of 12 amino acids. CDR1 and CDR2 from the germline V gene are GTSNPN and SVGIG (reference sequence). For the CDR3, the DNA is TGTGCCAGAGGGGGCTTTGGCACTGAAGCTTTCTTT. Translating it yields CARGGFGTEAFF.

CDR3 residues: CASSQQSGGYTF. CDR3 coding DNA: TGTGCCAGCAGCCAACAGAGCGGAGGCTACACCTTC. The genes are TRBV11-2 and TRBJ1-2, with D uncertain. Trimming stripped 5 bases from V and 8 bases from J, with 12 bases between. Germline V gene data show CDR1 as SGHAT and CDR2 as FQNNGV. The CDR3 runs 12 residues.

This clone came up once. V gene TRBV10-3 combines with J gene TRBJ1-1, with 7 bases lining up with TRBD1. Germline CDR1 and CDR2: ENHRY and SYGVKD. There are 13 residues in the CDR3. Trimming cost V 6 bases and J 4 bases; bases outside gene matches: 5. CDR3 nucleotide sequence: TGTGCCATCAGACAGGGGTACGGCACTGAAGCTTTCTTT. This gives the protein CAIRQGYGTEAFF.

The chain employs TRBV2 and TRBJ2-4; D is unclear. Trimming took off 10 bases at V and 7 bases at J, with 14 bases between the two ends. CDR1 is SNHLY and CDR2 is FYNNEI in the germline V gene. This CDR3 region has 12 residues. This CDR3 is CATYQYGNIQYF. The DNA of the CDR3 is TGTGCCACCTACCAGTATGGGAACATTCAGTACTTC.

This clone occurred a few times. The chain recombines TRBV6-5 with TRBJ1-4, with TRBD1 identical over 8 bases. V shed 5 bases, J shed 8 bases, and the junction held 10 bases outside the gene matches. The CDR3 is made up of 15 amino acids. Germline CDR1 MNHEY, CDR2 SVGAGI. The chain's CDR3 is CASSGSQGVREKLFF. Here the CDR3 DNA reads TGTGCCAGCAGTGGCTCACAGGGGGTCAGAGAAAAACTGTTTTTT.

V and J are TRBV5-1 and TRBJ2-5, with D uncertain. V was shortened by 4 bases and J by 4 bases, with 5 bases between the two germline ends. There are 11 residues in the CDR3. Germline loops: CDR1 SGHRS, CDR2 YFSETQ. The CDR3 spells CASSTGETQYF. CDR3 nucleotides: TGCGCCAGCAGCACGGGAGAGACCCAGTACTTC.

DNA of the CDR3: TGTGCCAGCAGTCCTGGACAGGGGACGCGCTACACCTTC. It yields the protein CASSPGQGTRYTF. This rearrangement joins TRBV28 to TRBJ1-2; 9 nucleotides line up with TRBD1. CDR3 length equals 13 residues. Germline values: CDR1 MDHEN, CDR2 SYDVKM. V lost 5 bases, J lost 9 bases, and 7 bases stayed unmatched.

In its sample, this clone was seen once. Here the CDR3 DNA reads TGTGCCAGCAGTGGTCTCAGGGACAATCAGCCCCAGCATTTT. This encodes CASSGLRDNQPQHF. The V and J genes are TRBV2 and TRBJ1-5; maybe TRBD1 (5 bases). This CDR3 has 14 amino acids. Trimming stripped 4 bases from V and 3 bases from J, with 10 bases between. Per germline, CDR1 SNHLY and CDR2 FYNNEI.

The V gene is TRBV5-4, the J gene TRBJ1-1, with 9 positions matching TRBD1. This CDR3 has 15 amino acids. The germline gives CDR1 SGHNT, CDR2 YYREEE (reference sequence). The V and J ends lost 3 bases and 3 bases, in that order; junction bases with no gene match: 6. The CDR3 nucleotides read TGTGCCAGCAGCTCAATACAGGGGGCGGACACTGAAGCTTTCTTT. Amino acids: CASSSIQGADTEAFF.

The CDR3 here is CASDGTQGNTIYF. CDR3 DNA: TGTGCCAGCGACGGGACACAGGGAAACACCATATATTTT. The genes are TRBV7-9 and TRBJ1-3, with D possibly TRBD1 on 6 matching bases. Germline V CDR1 and CDR2: SEHNR, FQNEAQ (reference sequence). CDR3 length: 13 amino acids. V dropped 8 bases and J dropped 4 bases, with 12 bases sitting between them. The variable domain in full, completed from reference TRBV7-9 and TRBJ1-3, reads DTGVSQNPRHKITKRGQNVTFRCDPISEHNRLYWYRQTLGQGPEFLTYFQNEAQLEKSRLLSDRFSAERPKGSFSTLEIQRTEQGDSAMYLCASDGTQGNTIYFGEGSWLTVV.

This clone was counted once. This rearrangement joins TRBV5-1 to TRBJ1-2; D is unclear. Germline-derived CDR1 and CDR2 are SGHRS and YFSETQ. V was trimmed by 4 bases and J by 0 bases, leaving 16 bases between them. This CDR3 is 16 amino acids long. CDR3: CASSPGGRLPNYGYTF. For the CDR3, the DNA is TGCGCCAGCAGCCCGGGCGGGCGTTTACCTAACTATGGCTACACCTTC.

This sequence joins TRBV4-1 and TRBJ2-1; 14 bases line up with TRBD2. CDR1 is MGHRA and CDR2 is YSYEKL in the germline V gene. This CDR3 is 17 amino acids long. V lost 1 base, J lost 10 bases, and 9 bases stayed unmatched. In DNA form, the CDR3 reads TGCGCCAGCAGCCAAGGACAGGGACTAGCGGGGGAGGAGGAGCAGTTCTTC. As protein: CASSQGQGLAGEEEQFF.

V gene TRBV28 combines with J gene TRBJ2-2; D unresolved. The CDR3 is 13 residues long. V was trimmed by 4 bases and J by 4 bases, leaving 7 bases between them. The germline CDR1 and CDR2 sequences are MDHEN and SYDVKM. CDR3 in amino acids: CASSYSGTGELFF. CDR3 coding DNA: TGTGCCAGCAGTTACTCGGGCACCGGGGAGCTGTTTTTT.

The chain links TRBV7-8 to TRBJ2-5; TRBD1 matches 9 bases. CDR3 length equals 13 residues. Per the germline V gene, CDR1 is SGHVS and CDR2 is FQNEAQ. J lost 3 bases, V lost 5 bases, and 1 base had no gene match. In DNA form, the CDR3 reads TGTGCCAGCAGCCGGGACAGGGAAGAGACCCAGTACTTC. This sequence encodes CASSRDREETQYF.

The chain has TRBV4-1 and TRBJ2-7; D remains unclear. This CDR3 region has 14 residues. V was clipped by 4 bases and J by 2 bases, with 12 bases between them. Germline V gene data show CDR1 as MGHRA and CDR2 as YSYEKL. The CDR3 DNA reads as TGCGCCAGCAGCCCAATAGGGCAGACCTACGAGCAGTACTTC. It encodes CASSPIGQTYEQYF.

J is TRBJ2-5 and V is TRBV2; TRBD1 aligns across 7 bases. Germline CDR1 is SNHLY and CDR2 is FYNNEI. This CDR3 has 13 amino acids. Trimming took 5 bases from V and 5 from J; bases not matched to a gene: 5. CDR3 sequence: CASSNRGGETQYF. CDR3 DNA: TGTGCCAGCAGTAACAGGGGCGGGGAGACCCAGTACTTC.

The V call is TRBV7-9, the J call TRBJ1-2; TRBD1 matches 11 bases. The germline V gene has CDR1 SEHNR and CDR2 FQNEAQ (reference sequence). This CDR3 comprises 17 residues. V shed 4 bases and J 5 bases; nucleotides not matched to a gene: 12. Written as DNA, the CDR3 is TGTGCCAGCAGCTCCGGGACAGGGGGTGTTATTTCGTATGGCTACACCTTC. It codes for CASSSGTGGVISYGYTF.

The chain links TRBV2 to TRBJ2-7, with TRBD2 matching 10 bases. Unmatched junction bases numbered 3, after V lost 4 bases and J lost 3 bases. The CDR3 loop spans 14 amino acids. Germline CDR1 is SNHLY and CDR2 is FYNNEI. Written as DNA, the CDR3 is TGTGCCAGCAGTGGACTAGCGGGTCACTACGAGCAGTACTTC. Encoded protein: CASSGLAGHYEQYF. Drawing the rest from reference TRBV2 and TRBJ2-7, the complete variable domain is EPEVTQTPSHQVTQMGQEVILRCVPISNHLYFYWYRQILGQKVEFLVSFYNNEISEKSEIFDDQFSVERPDGSNFTLKIRSTKLEDSAMYFCASSGLAGHYEQYFGPGTRLTVT.

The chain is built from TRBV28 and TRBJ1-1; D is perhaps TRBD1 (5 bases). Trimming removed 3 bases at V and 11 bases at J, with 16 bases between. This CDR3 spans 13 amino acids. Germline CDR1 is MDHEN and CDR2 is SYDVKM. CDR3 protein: CASSFEAQTEAFF. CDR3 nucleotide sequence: TGTGCCAGCAGTTTCGAGGCCCAGACAGAGGCTTTCTTT.

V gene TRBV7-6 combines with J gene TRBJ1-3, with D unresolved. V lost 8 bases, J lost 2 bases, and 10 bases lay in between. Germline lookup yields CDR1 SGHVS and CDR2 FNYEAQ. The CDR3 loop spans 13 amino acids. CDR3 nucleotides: TGTGCCAGCGGTGGGGTTACTGGAAACACCATATATTTT. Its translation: CASGGVTGNTIYF.

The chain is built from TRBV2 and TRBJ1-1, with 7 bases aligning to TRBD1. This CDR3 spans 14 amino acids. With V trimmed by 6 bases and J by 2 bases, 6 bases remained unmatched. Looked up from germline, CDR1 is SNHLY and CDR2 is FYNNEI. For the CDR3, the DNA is TGTGCCAGCAGAACGACAGGGTACAACACTGAAGCTTTCTTT. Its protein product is CASRTTGYNTEAFF.

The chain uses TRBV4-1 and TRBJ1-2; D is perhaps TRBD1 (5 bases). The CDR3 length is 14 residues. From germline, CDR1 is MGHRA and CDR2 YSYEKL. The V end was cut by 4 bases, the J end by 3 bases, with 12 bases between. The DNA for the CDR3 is TGCGCCAGCAGCCGAGGGGTTTTGGACTATGGCTACACCTTC. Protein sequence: CASSRGVLDYGYTF.

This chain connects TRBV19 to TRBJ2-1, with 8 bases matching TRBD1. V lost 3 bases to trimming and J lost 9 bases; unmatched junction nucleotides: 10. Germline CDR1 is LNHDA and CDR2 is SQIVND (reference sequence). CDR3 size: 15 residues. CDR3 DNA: TGTGCCAGTAGTATTGGGACAGGAGTAGGAGCTGAGCAGTTCTTC. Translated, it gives CASSIGTGVGAEQFF.

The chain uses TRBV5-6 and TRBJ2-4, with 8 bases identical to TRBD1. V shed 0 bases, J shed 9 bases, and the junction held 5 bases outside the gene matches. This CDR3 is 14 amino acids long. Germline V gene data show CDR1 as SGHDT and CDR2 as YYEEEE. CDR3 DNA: TGTGCCAGCAGCTTGGCCTCAGGGGGCTTCATTCAGTACTTC. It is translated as CASSLASGGFIQYF.

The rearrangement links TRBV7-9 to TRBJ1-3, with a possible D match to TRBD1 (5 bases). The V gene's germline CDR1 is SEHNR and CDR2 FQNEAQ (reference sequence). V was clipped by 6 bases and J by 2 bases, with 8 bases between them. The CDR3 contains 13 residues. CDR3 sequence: CASREGTGNTIYF. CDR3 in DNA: TGTGCCAGCAGGGAGGGGACTGGAAACACCATATATTTT.

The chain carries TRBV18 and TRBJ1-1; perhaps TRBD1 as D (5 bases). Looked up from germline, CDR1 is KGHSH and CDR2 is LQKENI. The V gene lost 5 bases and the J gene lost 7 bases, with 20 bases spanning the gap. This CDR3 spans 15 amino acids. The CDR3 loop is CASSSPFGGEGEAFF. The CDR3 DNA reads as TGTGCCAGCTCATCCCCTTTTGGAGGGGAGGGTGAAGCTTTCTTT.

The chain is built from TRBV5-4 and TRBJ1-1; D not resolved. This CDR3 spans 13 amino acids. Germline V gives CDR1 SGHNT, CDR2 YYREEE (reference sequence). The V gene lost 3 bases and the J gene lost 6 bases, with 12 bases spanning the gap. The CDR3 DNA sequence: TGTGCCAGCAGCTGGCAAGGTGTGGCTGAAGCTTTCTTT. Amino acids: CASSWQGVAEAFF.

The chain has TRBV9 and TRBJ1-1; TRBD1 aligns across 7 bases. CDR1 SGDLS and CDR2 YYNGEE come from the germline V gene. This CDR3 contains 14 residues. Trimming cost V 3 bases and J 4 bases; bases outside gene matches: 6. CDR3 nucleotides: TGTGCCAGCAGCGCCCACAGGGGACCCACTGAAGCTTTCTTT. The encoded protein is CASSAHRGPTEAFF. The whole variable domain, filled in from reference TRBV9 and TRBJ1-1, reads DSGVTQTPKHLITATGQRVTLRCSPRSGDLSVYWYQQSLDQGLQFLIQYYNGEERAKGNILERFSAQQFPDLHSELNLSSLELGDSALYFCASSAHRGPTEAFFGQGTRLTVV.

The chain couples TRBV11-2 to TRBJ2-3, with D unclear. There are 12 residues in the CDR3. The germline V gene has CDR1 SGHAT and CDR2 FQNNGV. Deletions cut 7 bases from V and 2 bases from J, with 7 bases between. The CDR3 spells CASKNDTDTQYF. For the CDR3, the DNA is TGTGCCAGCAAGAACGACACAGATACGCAGTATTTT.